This record covers a single T cell receptor beta chain. Its antigen is not known. The CDR3 consists of 15 residues. The V gene end was trimmed by 0 bases and the J gene end by 7 bases; junction bases not matched to a gene: 5. Germline CDR1 SGHVS, CDR2 FQNEAQ. Sample time point: 2015-2016 season, pre-vaccination. Before and after seasonal inactivated influenza vaccination, adults gave blood for sorting CD4 subsets for sequencing. This table comes from immunoSEQ multiplex PCR, and its TCRdb copy is limited to in-frame clones, with some not included. Altogether approximately 6,100 clones are present, roughly 85% being singletons, with the ten largest covering approximately 1.1%. The entry originates in a study of follicular helper T cells after annual influenza vaccination. Study results and limitations: Yearly vaccinations repeatedly recalled conserved clonotypes in ICOS+CD38+ cTfh. Change in circulating plasmablasts correlated with ICOS+CD38+ cTfh clonality change.

The sample was CXCR5+ CD38- circulating T follicular helper cells from blood, taken on the day of influenza vaccination. As to subset: circulating Tfh, non-naive CD4+CXCR5+PD-1+ (ICOS+CD38+ or ICOS-CD38-). The sequence was collected from an adult who received the influenza vaccine. The chain uses TRBV7-8 and TRBJ1-5; 8 bases agree with TRBD1. The CDR3 bases are TGTGCCAGCAGCTTAGCGCCGGGACAGGAGCAGCCCCAGCATTTT. Translated, it gives CASSLAPGQEQPQHF. The full variable domain, with the rest looked up from reference TRBV7-8 and TRBJ1-5, is GAGVSQSPRYKVAKRGQDVALRCDPISGHVSLFWYQQALGQGPEFLTYFQNEAQLDKSGLPSDRFFAERPEGSVSTLKIQRTQQEDSAVYLCASSLAPGQEQPQHFGDGTRLSIL.